These 3 T cell receptor beta chains share one sample of origin, sequenced in a study of T-cell reconstitution after alpha-beta-depleted transplantation in children. Library preparation (for TCRbeta) was performed with unique molecular identifiers. TCRdb redid the calling of the PCR reads with MiXCR, one entry per CDR3 protein. The table has a few hundred thousand distinct CDR3 sequences, roughly 27% seen once. Source: PBMCs, taken before TCRalphabeta/CD19-depleted stem cell transplant. The receptors stem from a boy under two years old with Wiskott-Aldrich syndrome, due to receive a stem cell transplant.

This clonotype was seen a handful of times. Written as DNA, the CDR3 is TGCGCCAGCAGAAAGGGAAACACTGAAGCTTTCTTT. This encodes CASRKGNTEAFF. This chain links TRBV5-1 with TRBJ1-1; D is undetermined. Germline CDR1 and CDR2: SGHRS and YFSETQ. Trimming removed 5 bases from V and 2 bases from J, with 7 bases in between. The CDR3 contains 12 residues.

This chain uses TRBV5-1 with TRBJ2-3; 12 positions match TRBD2. The CDR3 contains 17 residues. V shed 4 bases, J shed 0 bases, and the junction held 6 bases outside the gene matches. Germline V gene sequence: CDR1 SGHRS, CDR2 YFSETQ. The CDR3: CASSAPTSGSSTDTQYF. The CDR3 DNA is TGCGCCAGCAGCGCCCCGACTAGCGGGAGTAGCACAGATACGCAGTATTTT.

V gene TRBV10-3 combines with J gene TRBJ2-7; 14 nucleotides line up with TRBD2. This CDR3 contains 18 residues. The germline V gene encodes CDR1 ENHRY and CDR2 SYGVKD. V lost 0 bases to trimming and J lost 5 bases; unmatched junction nucleotides: 9. CDR3 protein: CAISESPGLAGDLHEQYF. The CDR3 coding sequence is TGTGCCATCAGTGAGTCACCGGGACTAGCGGGGGATCTCCACGAGCAGTACTTC.